Listed here are 3 T cell receptor beta chains from one sample, sequenced in a study of T cell changes during pregnancy in multiple sclerosis. Profiled with immunoSEQ multiplex PCR; TCRdb holds only in-frame clones, not every one. The sample lists about 39,000 clones, approximately 90% occurring once. This material consisted of CD8+ T cells from peripheral blood mononuclear cells, taken in the first trimester of pregnancy. The receptors stem from a female donor with multiple sclerosis, enrolled in a pregnancy study.

The CDR3 DNA reads TGCGCCAGCAGCCAGCACCCTATTGAGGGAGGGAATGAGCAGTTCTTC. As protein: CASSQHPIEGGNEQFF. The chain couples TRBV4-3 to TRBJ2-1; TRBD2 aligns across 7 bases. After removal of 3 bases from V and 7 bases from J, the junction contained 12 bases not matched to a gene. CDR1 and CDR2 (germline): LGHNA, YSLEER. This CDR3 has 16 amino acids.

This clone was seen only a few times. The chain is built from TRBV5-4 and TRBJ1-3; no clear D gene. The CDR3 totals 12 residues. Trimming cost V 5 bases and J 9 bases, with 12 bases left between them. The germline gives CDR1 SGHNT, CDR2 YYREEE (reference sequence). The CDR3 sequence is CASSLQSGTIYF. The CDR3 nucleotides are TGTGCCAGCAGTCTCCAATCGGGCACCATATATTTT.

This chain joins TRBV21-1 and TRBJ1-2. TRBV21-1 is given as a pseudogene. The CDR3 is 13 residues long. For the CDR3, the DNA is TGTGCCAGCAGCAAAGCTGGGGGGGGCTGCTACACCTTC. Its protein is CASSKAGGGCYTF.